This TCR beta chain was sequenced in a study of beta chain features in type 1 diabetes. For the study at large: Investigators examined roughly 99,000,000 sorted cells across all samples. Study-level points and caveats: Shortening that was moderate but significant affected the TCRB CDR3s of Type 1 diabetes patients in all four CD4+ subsets.

What was sequenced were expressed TCRB transcripts, since all of the isolated RNA had been reverse transcribed. The data were produced by immunoSEQ multiplex PCR, yet TCRdb's version contains in-frame clones alone and is incomplete. The sample shows approximately 300,000 clones, 8% to 13% of them seen only once. V lost 4 bases, J lost 2 bases, and 6 bases lay in between. Looked up from germline, CDR1 is MNHEY and CDR2 is SVGAGI. The CDR3 runs 14 residues. Points on this clone: Its target is not known.

Researchers reported sorting CD4+ naive, central memory, regulatory and stem cell-like memory cells via CD45RO/CCR7/CD25/CD127/CD95/CD27. Sort purity for all populations was recorded as exceeding 98%. The genes are TRBV6-5 and TRBJ2-6; weak D call: TRBD1 (6 bases). This clonotype was obtained from a woman in her 30s in good health. Sequencing was performed on naive CD4+ T cells from blood. The CDR3 loop is CASSSGAGANVLTF. CDR3 bases: TGTGCCAGCAGTTCAGGGGCTGGGGCCAACGTCCTGACTTTC.